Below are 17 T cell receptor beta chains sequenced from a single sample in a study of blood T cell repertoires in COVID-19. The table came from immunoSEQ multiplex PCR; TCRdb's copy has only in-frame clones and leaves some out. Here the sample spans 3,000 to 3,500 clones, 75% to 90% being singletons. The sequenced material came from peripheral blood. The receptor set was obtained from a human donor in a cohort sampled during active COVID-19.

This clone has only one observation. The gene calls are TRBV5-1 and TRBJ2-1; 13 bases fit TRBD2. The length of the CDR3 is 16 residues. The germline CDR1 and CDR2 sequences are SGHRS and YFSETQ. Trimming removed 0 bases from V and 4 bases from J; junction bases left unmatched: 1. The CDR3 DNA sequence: TGCGCCAGCAGCTTGGAACTAGCGGGGGGGTACAATGAGCAGTTCTTC. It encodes CASSLELAGGYNEQFF.

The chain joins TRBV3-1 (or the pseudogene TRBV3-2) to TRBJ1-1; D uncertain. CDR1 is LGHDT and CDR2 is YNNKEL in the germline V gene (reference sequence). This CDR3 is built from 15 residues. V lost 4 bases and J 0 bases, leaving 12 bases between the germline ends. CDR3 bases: TGTGCCAGCAGCCCGGTACGGACTCTGAACACTGAAGCTTTCTTT. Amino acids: CASSPVRTLNTEAFF.

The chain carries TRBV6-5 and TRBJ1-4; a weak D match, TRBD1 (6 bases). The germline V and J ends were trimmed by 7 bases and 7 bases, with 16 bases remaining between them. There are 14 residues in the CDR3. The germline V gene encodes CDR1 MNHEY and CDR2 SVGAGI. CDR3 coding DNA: TGTGCCAGCAATCAGGGGACCGCTTCTGAAAAACTGTTTTTT. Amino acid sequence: CASNQGTASEKLFF.

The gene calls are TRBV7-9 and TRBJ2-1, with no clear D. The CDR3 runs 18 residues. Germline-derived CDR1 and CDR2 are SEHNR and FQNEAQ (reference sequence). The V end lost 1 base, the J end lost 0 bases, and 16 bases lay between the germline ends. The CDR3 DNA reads TGTGCCAGCAGCTTAGGATCGTTTCGCGGAAGCTCCTACAATGAGCAGTTCTTC. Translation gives CASSLGSFRGSSYNEQFF.

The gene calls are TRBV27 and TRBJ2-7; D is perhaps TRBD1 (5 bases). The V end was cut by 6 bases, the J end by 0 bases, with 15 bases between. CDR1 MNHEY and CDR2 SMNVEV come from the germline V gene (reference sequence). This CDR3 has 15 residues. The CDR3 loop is CASSLNPQGSYEQYF. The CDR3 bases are TGTGCCAGCAGCTTAAATCCCCAGGGCTCCTACGAGCAGTACTTC.

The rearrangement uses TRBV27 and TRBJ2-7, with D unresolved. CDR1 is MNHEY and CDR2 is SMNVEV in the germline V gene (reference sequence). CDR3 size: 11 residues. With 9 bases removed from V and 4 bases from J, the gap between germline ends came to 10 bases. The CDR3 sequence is CASEDGYEQYF. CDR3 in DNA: TGTGCCAGTGAGGATGGGTACGAGCAGTACTTC.

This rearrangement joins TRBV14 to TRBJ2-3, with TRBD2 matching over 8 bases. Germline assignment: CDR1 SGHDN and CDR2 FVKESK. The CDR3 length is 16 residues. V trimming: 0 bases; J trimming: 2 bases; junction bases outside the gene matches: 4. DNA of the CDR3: TGTGCCAGCAGCCAAGATCGGGGGGGGGACACAGATACGCAGTATTTT. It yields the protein CASSQDRGGDTDTQYF.

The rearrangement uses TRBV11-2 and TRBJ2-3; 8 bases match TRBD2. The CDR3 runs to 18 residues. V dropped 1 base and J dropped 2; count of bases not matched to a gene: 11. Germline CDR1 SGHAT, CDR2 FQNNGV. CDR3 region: CASSLVAPRGAYTDTQYF. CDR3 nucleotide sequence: TGTGCCAGCAGCTTAGTTGCTCCGCGGGGGGCGTACACAGATACGCAGTATTTT.

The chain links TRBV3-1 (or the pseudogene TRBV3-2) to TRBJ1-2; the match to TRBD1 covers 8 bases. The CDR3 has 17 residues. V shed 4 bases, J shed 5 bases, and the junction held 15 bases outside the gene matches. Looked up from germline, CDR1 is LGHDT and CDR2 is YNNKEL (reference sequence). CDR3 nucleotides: TGTGCCAGCAGCCGGAACGGACAGGGCTATAGTTTGTATGGCTACACCTTC. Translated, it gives CASSRNGQGYSLYGYTF.

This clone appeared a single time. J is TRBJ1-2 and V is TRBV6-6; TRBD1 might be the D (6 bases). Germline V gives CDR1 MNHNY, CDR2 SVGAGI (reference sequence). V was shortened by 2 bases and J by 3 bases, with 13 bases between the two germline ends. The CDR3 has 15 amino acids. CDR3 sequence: CASSYLRTDHYGYTF. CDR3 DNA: TGTGCCAGCAGTTACCTGAGGACAGATCACTATGGCTACACCTTC.

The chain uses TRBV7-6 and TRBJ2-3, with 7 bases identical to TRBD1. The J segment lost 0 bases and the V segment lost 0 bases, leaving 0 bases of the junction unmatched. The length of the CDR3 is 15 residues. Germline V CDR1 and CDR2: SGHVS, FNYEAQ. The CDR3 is CASSLARGSTDTQYF. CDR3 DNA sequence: TGTGCCAGCAGCTTAGCCAGGGGGAGCACAGATACGCAGTATTTT.

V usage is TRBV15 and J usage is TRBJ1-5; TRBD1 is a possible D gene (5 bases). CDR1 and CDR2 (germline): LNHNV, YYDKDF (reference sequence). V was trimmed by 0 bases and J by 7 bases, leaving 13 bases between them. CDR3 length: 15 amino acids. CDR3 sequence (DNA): TGTGCCACCAGCAGAGATGGGGGGGAGTGGCAGCCCCAGCATTTT. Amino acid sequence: CATSRDGGEWQPQHF.

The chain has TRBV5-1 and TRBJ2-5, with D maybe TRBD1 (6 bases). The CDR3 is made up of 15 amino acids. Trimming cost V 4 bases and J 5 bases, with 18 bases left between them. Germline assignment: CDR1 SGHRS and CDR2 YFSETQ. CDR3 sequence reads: CASSRDRLPWETQYF. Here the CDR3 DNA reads TGCGCCAGCAGCCGCGACAGGCTGCCGTGGGAGACCCAGTACTTC.

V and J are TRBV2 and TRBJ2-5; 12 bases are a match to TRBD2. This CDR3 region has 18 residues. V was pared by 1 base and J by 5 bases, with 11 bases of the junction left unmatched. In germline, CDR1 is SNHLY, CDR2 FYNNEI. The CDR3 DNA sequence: TGTGCCAGCAGTGAAGTGGAGGTCGGACTAGCGGGGTTGGAGACCCAGTACTTC. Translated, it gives CASSEVEVGLAGLETQYF.

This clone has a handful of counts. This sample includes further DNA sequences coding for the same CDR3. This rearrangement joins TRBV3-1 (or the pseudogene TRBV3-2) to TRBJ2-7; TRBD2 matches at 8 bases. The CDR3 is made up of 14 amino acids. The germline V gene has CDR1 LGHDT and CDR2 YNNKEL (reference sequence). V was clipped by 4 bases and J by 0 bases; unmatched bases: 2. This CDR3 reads CASSRGTSSYEQYF. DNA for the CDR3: TGTGCCAGCAGCCGAGGGACTAGCTCCTACGAGCAGTACTTC.

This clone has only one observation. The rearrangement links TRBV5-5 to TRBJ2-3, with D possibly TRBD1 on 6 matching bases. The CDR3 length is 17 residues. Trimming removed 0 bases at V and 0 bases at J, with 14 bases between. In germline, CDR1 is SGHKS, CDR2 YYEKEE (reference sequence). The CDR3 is CASSLAARTASTDTQYF. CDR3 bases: TGTGCCAGCAGCTTGGCCGCCAGGACAGCTAGCACAGATACGCAGTATTTT.

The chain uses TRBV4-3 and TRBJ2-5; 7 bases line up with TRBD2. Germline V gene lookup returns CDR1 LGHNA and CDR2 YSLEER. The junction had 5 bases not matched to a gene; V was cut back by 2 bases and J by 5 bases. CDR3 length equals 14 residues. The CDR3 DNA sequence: TGCGCCAGCAGCCAAACGGGGCGGGGGGAGACCCAGTACTTC. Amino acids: CASSQTGRGETQYF.